The entry below describes one T cell receptor (beta chain). The data stem from a study of blood T cell repertoires in COVID-19. Study details: Samples came from the United States, Italy and Spain, spanning acute and convalescent COVID-19.

The V segment lost 4 bases and the J segment 7 bases; nucleotides outside the gene matches: 6. CDR3 length: 14 amino acids. In germline, CDR1 is MNHEY, CDR2 SVGEGT. As handled by the study authors: The authors estimated nucleated cell counts from reference gene primer amplification. The method was immunoSEQ multiplex PCR; TCRdb's version includes in-frame clones alone and lacks a portion of them. The DNA was the basis for D and trimming; V, J and clone size are from that table. The sample holds some 160,000 clones; about four fifths are singletons and the top ten take 6% to 7.5%. Sequenced material: peripheral blood. V is TRBV6-2 or TRBV6-3 and J is TRBJ1-5; 8 positions agree with TRBD1. The receptor comes from a man between 70 and 80 years old with active or convalescent COVID-19. The CDR3, as DNA: TGTGCCAGCAGTTTCGACAGGGGCGAACAGCCCCAGCATTTT. This codes for CASSFDRGEQPQHF.